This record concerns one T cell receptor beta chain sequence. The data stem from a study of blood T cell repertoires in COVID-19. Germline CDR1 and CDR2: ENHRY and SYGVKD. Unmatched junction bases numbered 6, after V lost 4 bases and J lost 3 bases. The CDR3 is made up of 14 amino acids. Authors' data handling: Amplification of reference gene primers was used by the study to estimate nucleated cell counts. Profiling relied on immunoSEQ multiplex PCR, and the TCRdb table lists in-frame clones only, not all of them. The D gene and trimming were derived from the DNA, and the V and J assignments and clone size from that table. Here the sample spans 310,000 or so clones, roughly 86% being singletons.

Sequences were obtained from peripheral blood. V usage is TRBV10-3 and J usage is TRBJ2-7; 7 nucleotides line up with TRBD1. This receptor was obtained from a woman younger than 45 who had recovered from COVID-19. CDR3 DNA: TGTGCCATCAGTGTTAAGGGGGCAAACTACGAGCAGTACTTC. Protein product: CAISVKGANYEQYF.